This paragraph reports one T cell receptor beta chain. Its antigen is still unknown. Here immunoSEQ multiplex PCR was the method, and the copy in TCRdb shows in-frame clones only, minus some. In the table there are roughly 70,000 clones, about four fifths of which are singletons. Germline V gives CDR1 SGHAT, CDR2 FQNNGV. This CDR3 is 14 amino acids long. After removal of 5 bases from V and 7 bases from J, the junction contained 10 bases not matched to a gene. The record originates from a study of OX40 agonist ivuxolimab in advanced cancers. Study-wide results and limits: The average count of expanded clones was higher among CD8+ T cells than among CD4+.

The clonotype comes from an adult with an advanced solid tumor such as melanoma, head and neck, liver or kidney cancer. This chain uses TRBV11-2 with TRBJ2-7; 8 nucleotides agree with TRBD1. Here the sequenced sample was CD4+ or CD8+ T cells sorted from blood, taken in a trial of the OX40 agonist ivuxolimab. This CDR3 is CASSPGTGRREQYF. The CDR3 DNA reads TGTGCCAGCAGCCCCGGGACAGGCCGAAGAGAGCAGTACTTC.